A single sample gave rise to the 24 T cell receptor beta chains below, sequenced in a study of beta chain features in type 1 diabetes. Every bit of the isolated RNA underwent reverse transcription, so sequencing read expressed TCRB transcripts. The repertoire was sequenced with immunoSEQ multiplex PCR; TCRdb's copy has only in-frame clones and lacks some. Seen here are around 240,000 clones, more than 9% observed once, and the top ten hold 0.034%. Material for sequencing was naive CD4+ T cells from blood. Receptor source: a woman aged 18-35 years in good health.

This chain connects TRBV5-1 to TRBJ2-1; 7 nucleotides agree with TRBD1. The CDR3 runs to 15 residues. V lost 3 bases and J lost 2; bases outside the gene matches: 5. Per the germline V gene, CDR1 is SGHRS and CDR2 is YFSETQ. The CDR3 region is CASSYTGTAYNEQFF. Written as DNA, the CDR3 is TGCGCCAGCAGCTATACCGGGACAGCCTACAATGAGCAGTTCTTC.

This chain links TRBV11-2 with TRBJ2-3; D is undetermined. Germline CDR1 SGHAT, CDR2 FQNNGV. Trimming left V 0 bases short and J 8 bases short, with 9 bases between. This CDR3 is 13 amino acids long. CDR3 nucleotides: TGTGCCAGCAGCTTAGACCGTTCGGGTACGCAGTATTTT. The encoded protein is CASSLDRSGTQYF.

V gene TRBV19 combines with J gene TRBJ2-7; TRBD1 matches 8 bases. Germline V gene sequence: CDR1 LNHDA, CDR2 SQIVND (reference sequence). This CDR3 has 14 amino acids. Unmatched junction bases numbered 5, after V lost 6 bases and J lost 1 base. CDR3 sequence (DNA): TGTGCCAGTAGCCGGACAGGGATATCCTACGAGCAGTACTTC. Translated, it gives CASSRTGISYEQYF. The complete variable domain, with remaining parts taken from reference TRBV19 and TRBJ2-7, reads DGGITQSPKYLFRKEGQNVTLSCEQNLNHDAMYWYRQDPGQGLRLIYYSQIVNDFQKGDIAEGYSVSREKKESFPLTVTSAQKNPTAFYLCASSRTGISYEQYFGPGTRLTVT.

This clone was counted only a few times. The chain employs TRBV10-3 and TRBJ2-7, with 10 positions matching TRBD2. CDR3 length: 14 amino acids. The V segment lost 4 bases and the J segment 0 bases; nucleotides outside the gene matches: 0. Looked up from germline, CDR1 is ENHRY and CDR2 is SYGVKD. The CDR3 region is CAISASGSSYEQYF. CDR3 nucleotide sequence: TGTGCCATCAGTGCTAGCGGGAGCTCCTACGAGCAGTACTTC.

The CDR3, as DNA: TGTGCCAGCAGTTACATGGGACTAGCGGGCCAAGAGACCCAGTACTTC. It yields the protein CASSYMGLAGQETQYF. The gene calls are TRBV6-5 and TRBJ2-5; 12 bases map to TRBD2. Per germline, CDR1 MNHEY and CDR2 SVGAGI. V was clipped by 2 bases and J by 1 base; unmatched bases: 2. The length of the CDR3 is 16 residues.

This clone was seen a few times. The chain couples TRBV9 to TRBJ2-1, with D possibly matching TRBD2 (7 bases). This CDR3 is 16 amino acids long. The germline V and J ends were trimmed by 0 bases and 4 bases, with 14 bases remaining between them. Germline CDR1 reads SGDLS; CDR2 reads YYNGEE. The CDR3 loop is CASSVVGGGRYNEQFF. DNA for the CDR3: TGTGCCAGCAGCGTAGTTGGGGGGGGGCGATACAATGAGCAGTTCTTC.

The V and J genes are TRBV7-2 and TRBJ1-2, with TRBD1 identical over 9 bases. Germline V gene sequence: CDR1 SGHTA, CDR2 FQGNSA. The ends lost 5 bases at V and 8 bases at J; junction bases unmatched: 15. The length of the CDR3 is 16 residues. CDR3: CASSPYPGQGSDGYTF. CDR3 DNA: TGTGCCAGCAGCCCTTACCCCGGACAGGGGAGCGACGGCTACACCTTC.

The CDR3 region has the DNA TGTGCTAGTGGTCCCGACAGGGCGAACACTGAAGCTTTCTTT. Its translation: CASGPDRANTEAFF. The V call is TRBV12-5, the J call TRBJ1-1, with 7 bases matching TRBD1. J gave up 1 base and V 5 bases, and 4 bases lay outside the gene matches. The CDR3 is 14 residues long. Germline V gives CDR1 LGHNT, CDR2 FRNRAP.

Only a few counts were recorded for this clone. The chain recombines TRBV5-1 with TRBJ2-1, with 9 nucleotides matching TRBD1. Per the germline V gene, CDR1 is SGHRS and CDR2 is YFSETQ. The length of the CDR3 is 13 residues. V was pared by 7 bases and J by 7 bases, with 6 bases of the junction left unmatched. The CDR3 protein is CASRTGVENEQFF. CDR3 bases: TGCGCCAGCCGGACAGGGGTCGAGAATGAGCAGTTCTTC.

This chain connects TRBV7-9 to TRBJ1-2; no clear D gene. This CDR3 has 16 amino acids. V gave up 2 bases and J gave up 0 bases, with 13 bases separating them. Per the germline V gene, CDR1 is SEHNR and CDR2 is FQNEAQ (reference sequence). In DNA form, the CDR3 reads TGTGCCAGCAGCTTACGTTCTTATCCAGCTAACTATGGCTACACCTTC. Amino acid sequence: CASSLRSYPANYGYTF.

The V and J genes are TRBV7-2 and TRBJ2-6; D uncertain. Between the trimmed V and J ends, which lost 2 bases and 0 bases, there was a span of 5 bases. CDR1 and CDR2 from the germline V gene are SGHTA and FQGNSA. The CDR3 consists of 15 residues. Here the CDR3 DNA reads TGTGCCAGCAGCTTATCCCGCTCTGGGGCCAACGTCCTGACTTTC. It specifies CASSLSRSGANVLTF. Supplemented by reference TRBV7-2 and TRBJ2-6, the full variable domain reads GAGVSQSPSNKVTEKGKDVELRCDPISGHTALYWYRQSLGQGLEFLIYFQGNSAPDKSGLPSDRFSAERTGGSVSTLTIQRTQQEDSAVYLCASSLSRSGANVLTFGAGSRLTVL.

The chain uses TRBV6-6 and TRBJ2-5, with 10 bases aligning to TRBD1. The junction had 6 bases not matched to a gene; V was cut back by 6 bases and J by 5 bases. The CDR3 extends over 14 amino acids. Germline CDR1 MNHNY, CDR2 SVGAGI (reference sequence). The chain's CDR3 is CASSQDRGRETQYF. The DNA of the CDR3 is TGTGCCAGCAGCCAAGACAGGGGGCGGGAGACCCAGTACTTC.

CDR3: CASSQYNPGQSNTEAFF. CDR3 bases: TGTGCCAGCAGCCAATATAACCCGGGACAGTCGAACACTGAAGCTTTCTTT. This chain links TRBV4-2 with TRBJ1-1; 7 bases align to TRBD1. Germline-derived CDR1 and CDR2 are LGHNA and YNFKEQ. The CDR3 spans 17 residues. V gave up 2 bases and J gave up 1 base; unmatched junction bases: 10.

V is TRBV7-8 and J is TRBJ2-3, with a tentative D call TRBD2 (6 bases). This CDR3 contains 15 residues. With 4 bases removed from V and 1 base from J, the gap between germline ends came to 12 bases. Germline V gene lookup returns CDR1 SGHVS and CDR2 FQNEAQ. The CDR3 sequence: CASSSPGERTDTQYF. CDR3 DNA: TGTGCCAGCAGCTCGCCGGGGGAGCGCACAGATACGCAGTATTTT. Drawing the rest from reference TRBV7-8 and TRBJ2-3, the complete variable domain is GAGVSQSPRYKVAKRGQDVALRCDPISGHVSLFWYQQALGQGPEFLTYFQNEAQLDKSGLPSDRFFAERPEGSVSTLKIQRTQQEDSAVYLCASSSPGERTDTQYFGPGTRLTVL.

The table lists this clone with a few counts. This rearrangement joins TRBV27 to TRBJ2-3, with 11 bases matching TRBD2. V shed 5 bases and J 7 bases; nucleotides not matched to a gene: 14. This CDR3 is built from 17 residues. CDR1 and CDR2 (germline): MNHEY, SMNVEV (reference sequence). The CDR3 DNA is TGTGCCAGCAGTATCACTAGGGATAGCGGGGGGGGAAATACGCAGTATTTT. The encoded protein is CASSITRDSGGGNTQYF.

This clone was seen a handful of times. V is TRBV29-1 and J is TRBJ1-2; no firm D call. CDR1 is SQVTM, CDR2 ANQGSEA, per germline. The CDR3 is made up of 12 amino acids. Trimming stripped 8 bases from V and 4 bases from J, with 14 bases between. The CDR3 sequence: CSHVVGLYGYTF. CDR3 DNA: TGCAGCCACGTCGTGGGCCTCTATGGCTACACCTTC.

This rearrangement joins TRBV7-6 to TRBJ2-3; weak D call: TRBD2 (6 bases). The CDR3 runs to 14 residues. V dropped 6 bases and J dropped 4 bases, with 14 bases sitting between them. Germline-derived CDR1 and CDR2 are SGHVS and FNYEAQ. CDR3 residues: CASSGGAKSDTQYF. The CDR3 nucleotides read TGTGCCAGCAGTGGCGGGGCAAAGTCAGATACGCAGTATTTT.

V is TRBV4-1 and J is TRBJ2-1; 12 bases are shared with TRBD2. From germline, CDR1 is MGHRA and CDR2 YSYEKL. There are 17 residues in the CDR3. V shed 4 bases and J 6 bases; nucleotides not matched to a gene: 10. For the CDR3, the DNA is TGCGCCAGCAGCCCCCGACTAGCGGGGGCTCCAGGCAATGAGCAGTTCTTC. It is translated as CASSPRLAGAPGNEQFF.

The V call is TRBV11-2, the J call TRBJ2-3; 10 bases are a match to TRBD1. The CDR3 contains 14 residues. Unmatched junction bases numbered 4, after V lost 5 bases and J lost 5 bases. The V gene's germline CDR1 is SGHAT and CDR2 FQNNGV. The CDR3 spells CASSLGTGVDTQYF. The CDR3, as DNA: TGTGCCAGCAGCCTCGGGACAGGGGTAGATACGCAGTATTTT. Full variable domain (outside the CDR3, taken from reference TRBV11-2 and TRBJ2-3): EAGVAQSPRYKIIEKRQSVAFWCNPISGHATLYWYQQILGQGPKLLIQFQNNGVVDDSQLPKDRFSAERLKGVDSTLKIQPAKLEDSAVYLCASSLGTGVDTQYFGPGTRLTVL.

The chain has TRBV7-9 and TRBJ1-1; D is undetermined. Germline CDR1 SEHNR, CDR2 FQNEAQ (reference sequence). Between the trimmed V and J ends, which lost 6 bases and 2 bases, there was a span of 4 bases. This CDR3 is built from 11 residues. CDR3 sequence reads: CASSSNTEAFF. The CDR3 region has the DNA TGTGCCAGCAGTAGTAACACTGAAGCTTTCTTT.

The chain links TRBV6-4 to TRBJ2-1; TRBD2 matches at 8 bases. CDR3 length: 15 residues. Germline V lookup: CDR1 MRHNA, CDR2 SNTAGT. Trimming at V came to 2 bases and at J to 9 bases, leaving 9 bases not matched to a gene. The CDR3 spells CASSDGAGVTGEQFF. The DNA for the CDR3 is TGTGCCAGCAGTGACGGAGCGGGAGTTACTGGTGAGCAGTTCTTC.

V is TRBV2 and J is TRBJ1-4, with a weak D call TRBD1 (6 bases). Trimming took 7 bases from V and 7 from J, leaving 16 bases between them. Germline V gene data show CDR1 as SNHLY and CDR2 as FYNNEI. This CDR3 contains 14 residues. The CDR3 DNA is TGTGCCAGCAAGGGGGGGAGGTCGAGTGAAAAACTGTTTTTT. Protein: CASKGGRSSEKLFF.

The chain employs TRBV7-8 and TRBJ2-7; D may be TRBD2 (6 bases). The CDR3 spans 14 residues. Germline V gives CDR1 SGHVS, CDR2 FQNEAQ. V was cut by 5 bases and J by 2 bases, with 13 bases left in between. DNA for the CDR3: TGTGCCAGCAGCCCGGGGAGGTTCACCTACGAGCAGTACTTC. Protein product: CASSPGRFTYEQYF. Based on the CDR3 plus reference TRBV7-8 and TRBJ2-7, the full variable domain is GAGVSQSPRYKVAKRGQDVALRCDPISGHVSLFWYQQALGQGPEFLTYFQNEAQLDKSGLPSDRFFAERPEGSVSTLKIQRTQQEDSAVYLCASSPGRFTYEQYFGPGTRLTVT.

In this sample, this clone turned up a few times. The CDR3 protein is CASSVIGSPSGEQFF. CDR3 sequence (DNA): TGTGCCAGCAGCGTCATCGGGTCCCCCTCGGGGGAGCAGTTCTTC. The rearrangement joins TRBV6-5 to TRBJ2-1; D is perhaps TRBD2 (5 bases). The germline CDR1 and CDR2 sequences are MNHEY and SVGAGI. This CDR3 comprises 15 residues. Trimming took off 6 bases at V and 10 bases at J, with 22 bases between the two ends.